These 2 T cell receptor beta chains came from one sample sequenced in a study of CD8 T cells in ankylosing spondylitis. The antigens these receptors bind are not known. TCRdb processed the 5' RACE reads anew with MiXCR; each CDR3 protein has one entry. The sample records 650,000 to 800,000 distinct CDR3 sequences, around 20% being singletons. Study-wide results and caveats: Ankylosing spondylitis blood appeared to be characterized by a TCR beta motif of roughly eight highly homologous variants.

Sequenced input: blood, either unsorted or a sorted T cell fraction (not recorded which). These receptors were taken from a male donor with ankylosing spondylitis.

This clonotype was recorded a few times. The chain links TRBV20-1 to TRBJ1-6; perhaps TRBD1 as D (5 bases). The CDR3 totals 14 residues. The V end lost 1 base, the J end lost 5 bases, and 9 bases lay between the germline ends. Germline V gene data show CDR1 as DFQATT and CDR2 as SNEGSKA (reference sequence). This CDR3 reads CSARATVNNSPLHF. DNA of the CDR3: TGCAGTGCTAGAGCGACAGTAAATAATTCACCCCTCCACTTT.

This chain links TRBV11-3 with TRBJ2-1; no firm D call. V was pared by 5 bases and J by 4 bases, with 18 bases between. Germline assignment: CDR1 SGHNT and CDR2 YENEEA. The CDR3 covers 16 residues. The CDR3, as DNA: TGTGCCAGCAGCGTAACCTACACCTCAAGTTACAATGAGCAGTTCTTC. This encodes CASSVTYTSSYNEQFF.